This entry lists 20 T cell receptor beta chains sequenced from one sample in a study of T cell repertoires in cytomegalovirus infection. TCRdb reanalysed the reads using MiXCR and keeps one entry per CDR3 protein. This sample carries fewer than 550,000 distinct CDR3 sequences, more than 15% of them seen once, and the ten largest clones take around 25%. The sample was CD8+ T cells from PBMCs. These TCRs come from a human donor in good health (CMV status not recorded). Some clones in this sample may be carry-over from other donors' samples.

Only a few counts were recorded for this clonotype. This CDR3 is CASSQEPSGAYNEQFF. The CDR3 DNA sequence: TGTGCCAGCAGCCAAGAGCCTAGCGGGGCCTACAATGAGCAGTTCTTC. V gene TRBV4-2 combines with J gene TRBJ2-1, with TRBD2 matching over 9 bases. CDR1 LGHNA and CDR2 YNFKEQ come from the germline V gene. This CDR3 spans 16 amino acids. V was clipped by 0 bases and J by 2 bases; unmatched bases: 2.

CDR3 sequence reads: CASSQDWGNNEKLFF. The CDR3 region has the DNA TGTGCCAGCAGCCAAGATTGGGGAAATAATGAAAAACTGTTTTTT. The V and J genes are TRBV4-2 and TRBJ1-4; D is uncertain. Trimming removed 0 bases at V and 4 bases at J, with 9 bases between. The CDR3 is 15 amino acids. Germline values: CDR1 LGHNA, CDR2 YNFKEQ.

This clonotype showed up many times. This sequence joins TRBV10-2 and TRBJ1-2; D ambiguous. This CDR3 has 14 residues. Trimming pared 2 bases from V and 4 bases from J, leaving 11 bases between. Per germline, CDR1 WSHSY and CDR2 SAAADI. The DNA for the CDR3 is TGCGCCAGCAGTGAGGGAGAGAGTGCCTATGGCTACACCTTC. Translating it yields CASSEGESAYGYTF.

The chain carries TRBV3-1 and TRBJ2-3; 12 nucleotides line up with TRBD2. V lost 5 bases and J lost 4; bases outside the gene matches: 13. Per germline, CDR1 LGHDT and CDR2 YNNKEL (reference sequence). The CDR3 runs to 18 residues. The CDR3 here is CASSSSFRLAGVADTQYF. The DNA for the CDR3 is TGTGCCAGCAGCTCTTCGTTTCGACTAGCGGGAGTGGCAGATACGCAGTATTTT.

This clonotype has a count of ten or more. The chain uses TRBV6-1 and TRBJ2-7; 14 nucleotides agree with TRBD2. The germline V gene encodes CDR1 MNHNS and CDR2 SASEGT. This CDR3 spans 16 amino acids. The trim removed 6 bases at V and 6 bases at J, leaving 10 bases unmatched. The CDR3 region has the DNA TGTGCCAGCAGCTCGAAGACTAGCGGGAGGGCCTCCGAGCAGTACTTC. It codes for CASSSKTSGRASEQYF.

Worth noting for this clonotype: A much larger clone differs by one base, so this may be a read error. V gene TRBV12-5 combines with J gene TRBJ2-1; D unresolved. The V gene's germline CDR1 is LGHNT and CDR2 FRNRAP. V was trimmed by 5 bases and J by 11 bases, leaving 13 bases between them. The length of the CDR3 is 12 residues. This chain's CDR3 is CASGLRVNKQFF. In DNA form, the CDR3 reads TGTGCTAGTGGTCTTCGAGTGAATAAGCAGTTCTTC.

The chain uses TRBV7-4 and TRBJ1-3; a possible D gene is TRBD1 (5 bases). V lost 5 bases, J lost 0 bases, and 17 bases lay in between. The CDR3 is 17 amino acids. Germline CDR1 SGHVT, CDR2 SQSDAQ. Here the CDR3 DNA reads TGTGCCAGCAGCACGGGGACGGCAGGCTCCTCTGGAAACACCATATATTTT. It encodes CASSTGTAGSSGNTIYF.

The J gene is TRBJ2-5, the V gene TRBV9, with D perhaps TRBD2 (6 bases). Between the trimmed V and J ends, which lost 3 bases and 8 bases, there was a span of 14 bases. The germline gives CDR1 SGDLS, CDR2 YYNGEE. The CDR3 contains 13 residues. CDR3 DNA sequence: TGTGCCAGCAGCGAGGGAGGAACACGAACCCAGTACTTC. Protein product: CASSEGGTRTQYF. Full variable domain (outside the CDR3, taken from reference TRBV9 and TRBJ2-5): DSGVTQTPKHLITATGQRVTLRCSPRSGDLSVYWYQQSLDQGLQFLIQYYNGEERAKGNILERFSAQQFPDLHSELNLSSLELGDSALYFCASSEGGTRTQYFGPGTRLLVL.

A word on this clonotype: A much larger clone lies one base from this, so it may be a read error. This chain uses TRBV6-5 with TRBJ2-1, with unresolved D. The CDR3 extends over 15 amino acids. Germline V lookup: CDR1 MNHEY, CDR2 SVGAGI. DNA for the CDR3: TGTGCCCGCAGGTCCCCGGATTGGAGTCAGAGTGAGCAGTTCTTC. Encoded protein: CARRSPDWSQSEQFF.

Concerning this clonotype itself: An end of the junction does not agree with germline; a read error may underlie this. The V call is TRBV2, the J call TRBJ2-1; D is undetermined. This CDR3 spans 11 amino acids. In germline, CDR1 is SNHLY, CDR2 FYNNEI. Here the CDR3 DNA reads TGTGCCACCCCTAGTGTCCCCCAGCAGTTATTC. Its translation: CATPSVPQQLF.

This clonotype has only a few counts. CDR3 sequence: CASSQEGPPDSYEQYF. In DNA form, the CDR3 reads TGCGCCAGCAGCCAGGAAGGACCTCCGGACTCCTACGAGCAGTACTTC. The rearrangement joins TRBV4-1 to TRBJ2-7; D uncertain. Germline assignment: CDR1 MGHRA and CDR2 YSYEKL. Trimming removed 3 bases from V and 0 bases from J, with 15 bases in between. The CDR3 loop spans 16 amino acids.

This chain connects TRBV24-1 to TRBJ2-5; D is undetermined. Trimming took 4 bases from V and 2 from J, leaving 19 bases between them. The CDR3 runs 17 residues. Germline V lookup: CDR1 KGHDR, CDR2 SFDVKD. The CDR3 region is CATSDWSTTGWQETQYF. CDR3 bases: TGTGCCACCAGTGACTGGAGCACGACCGGATGGCAAGAGACCCAGTACTTC.

This clonotype was seen repeatedly, ten times or more. Here the CDR3 reads CASSDTGSNYGYTF. The CDR3 DNA follows: TGTGCCAGCAGCGACACAGGTTCTAACTATGGCTACACCTTC. The chain joins TRBV7-9 to TRBJ1-2; D possibly corresponds to TRBD1 (5 bases). The CDR3 covers 14 residues. V lost 5 bases, J lost 0 bases, and 10 bases lay in between. Germline values: CDR1 SEHNR, CDR2 FQNEAQ (reference sequence). The full variable domain, rest sourced from reference TRBV7-9 and TRBJ1-2, is DTGVSQNPRHKITKRGQNVTFRCDPISEHNRLYWYRQTLGQGPEFLTYFQNEAQLEKSRLLSDRFSAERPKGSFSTLEIQRTEQGDSAMYLCASSDTGSNYGYTFGSGTRLTVV.

This clonotype was seen repeatedly, ten times or more. The chain couples TRBV20-1 to TRBJ2-7, with D perhaps being TRBD1 or TRBD2 (5 bases each). This CDR3 has 17 residues. The germline gives CDR1 DFQATT, CDR2 SNEGSKA (reference sequence). Between the trimmed V and J ends, which lost 0 bases and 3 bases, there was a span of 21 bases. CDR3 in amino acids: CSARDPLKRGGSYEQYF. CDR3 nucleotide sequence: TGCAGTGCTAGAGACCCCTTGAAGAGGGGCGGCAGCTACGAGCAGTACTTC.

This clonotype has more than one count but fewer than ten. The gene calls are TRBV7-9 and TRBJ1-2; D remains unclear. V lost 1 base to trimming and J lost 0 bases, with 12 bases between them. Germline V lookup: CDR1 SEHNR, CDR2 FQNEAQ (reference sequence). The CDR3 is 16 amino acids. CDR3 region: CASSLVLYRSNYGYTF. The CDR3, as DNA: TGTGCCAGCAGCTTAGTCTTGTACCGTTCTAACTATGGCTACACCTTC.

In its sample, this clonotype was seen once. The junction and the germline gene differ at one end; a read error may be behind it. The chain carries TRBV7-9 and TRBJ2-1; the match to TRBD2 covers 10 bases. The CDR3 runs to 16 residues. The germline V gene encodes CDR1 SEHNR and CDR2 FQNEAQ (reference sequence). The CDR3 region has the DNA TGTGCAAGCAGCACCCCAGTACTAGCGGGAAGGGGTGAGCAGTTCTTC. It codes for CASSTPVLAGRGEQFF.

This clonotype occurred a few times. J is TRBJ2-3 and V is TRBV9; D gene ambiguous. The V and J ends lost 4 bases and 6 bases respectively, with 18 bases between them. Germline values: CDR1 SGDLS, CDR2 YYNGEE. CDR3 length equals 15 residues. The CDR3 DNA sequence: TGTGCCAGCAGCCCTGACTGGCGGAGAAGCGATACGCAGTATTTT. Amino acid sequence: CASSPDWRRSDTQYF. The entire variable domain, with the rest obtained from reference TRBV9 and TRBJ2-3, is as follows: DSGVTQTPKHLITATGQRVTLRCSPRSGDLSVYWYQQSLDQGLQFLIQYYNGEERAKGNILERFSAQQFPDLHSELNLSSLELGDSALYFCASSPDWRRSDTQYFGPGTRLTVL.

This clonotype was detected only once. The gene calls are TRBV5-1 and TRBJ1-2, with 8 bases fitting TRBD1. The trim removed 4 bases at V and 7 bases at J, leaving 9 bases unmatched. The CDR3 sequence is 14 residues long. In germline, CDR1 is SGHRS, CDR2 YFSETQ. CDR3 protein: CASSLGDRSLGYTF. The CDR3 DNA sequence: TGCGCCAGCAGCCTTGGGGACAGGAGTCTTGGCTACACCTTC.

This clonotype was found a few times. The chain is built from TRBV28 and TRBJ2-3, with 7 bases identical to TRBD1. Trimming cost V 6 bases and J 3 bases; bases outside gene matches: 9. The CDR3 spans 15 residues. The germline V gene encodes CDR1 MDHEN and CDR2 SYDVKM. The CDR3 protein is CASSTHRGVTDTQYF. CDR3 DNA: TGTGCCAGCAGCACCCACAGGGGAGTGACAGATACGCAGTATTTT.

This clonotype came up once. A much larger clone is a single base away; this may be a read error. Given the absence of the conserved phenylalanine or tryptophan at the CDR3 end, a read error is likely. V is TRBV5-5 and J is TRBJ2-1; 7 bases are shared with TRBD1. Germline V gene data show CDR1 as SGHKS and CDR2 as YYEKEE (reference sequence). The CDR3 consists of 13 residues. Trimming took 4 bases from V and 6 from J; bases not matched to a gene: 4. This chain's CDR3 is CASSQTGSNEQFL. The CDR3 DNA follows: TGTGCCAGCAGCCAGACAGGGAGCAATGAGCAGTTCTTA.